This T cell receptor beta chain was captured in a study of human T cells and chemical hapten exposure. Whole-study context: Variability of per-sample TCR yields stemmed mainly from small differences in pooled library volume.

TCRdb reprocessed the RACE reads via MiXCR and lists one record per CDR3 protein. Of 45,000 to 70,000 distinct CDR3 sequences listed, 7% to 10% are singletons. Time point: patch test 1, 2 weeks after DPC sensitization. Specified treatment: therapeutic diphenylcyclopropenone sensitization with weekly scalp DPC. Sequenced material: whole blood, taken in connection with sensitization to the hapten diphenylcyclopropenone (DPC). This clonotype was sampled from a woman aged 40 to 50 with alopecia areata. Some clones in this sample may be carry-over from other donors' samples.

CDR3: CASSLSRGYNSPLHF. CDR3 sequence (DNA): TGTGCCAGCAGTTTGTCGCGAGGTTATAATTCACCCCTCCACTTT. The chain carries TRBV12-3 or TRBV12-4 and TRBJ1-6; D remains ambiguous. Deletions cut 3 bases from V and 4 bases from J, with 10 bases between. The CDR3 runs 15 residues.